This entry is about one T cell receptor (beta chain). What it binds is unknown. Trimming at V came to 2 bases and at J to 4 bases, leaving 5 bases not matched to a gene. Germline CDR1 is MNHEY and CDR2 is SVGAGI. The CDR3 is 15 residues long. The data belong to a study of T cell responses to AZD1222 COVID-19 vaccine. General study points: Variant regions that are unmutated are reportedly the target of nearly half of spike-specific TCRs. Elevations in Spike-specific TCR breadth and depth followed administration of two AZD1222 doses.

TCRdb's copy holds only in-frame clones and misses some; the assay was immunoSEQ multiplex PCR. The table records around 100,000 clones, about nine tenths of them present only once. The chain carries TRBV6-5 and TRBJ2-5; TRBD1 matches 9 bases. Material: peripheral blood, obtained on day 0 of AZD1222 vaccination. This sequence was found in an adult in good health. CDR3 sequence: CASSYTSTGGETQYF. DNA of the CDR3: TGTGCCAGCAGTTACACCTCGACAGGGGGAGAGACCCAGTACTTC.